The 23 T cell receptor beta chains reported below all come from one sample, sequenced in a study of blood T cell repertoires in COVID-19. TCRdb keeps only in-frame clones here, not all; method: immunoSEQ multiplex PCR. This sample has 150,000 to 200,000 clones, with more than 70% found just once. Sequencing input: peripheral blood. These TCRs come from a man aged 35 to 55 with active or convalescent COVID-19.

The V gene is TRBV19, the J gene TRBJ2-7, with D possibly matching TRBD1 (6 bases). The CDR3 is 13 amino acids. Germline-derived CDR1 and CDR2 are LNHDA and SQIVND (reference sequence). Trimming left V 4 bases short and J 6 bases short, with 13 bases between. Here the CDR3 reads CASSSGGPVEQYF. The CDR3 nucleotides read TGTGCCAGTAGTAGTGGGGGCCCCGTCGAGCAGTACTTC.

The CDR3 sequence: CASSFKGTGGLYEQYF. In DNA, the CDR3 is TGTGCCAGCAGTTTTAAGGGGACAGGGGGTTTGTACGAGCAGTACTTC. The chain joins TRBV27 to TRBJ2-7, with TRBD1 matching over 11 bases. The CDR3 spans 16 residues. Per the germline V gene, CDR1 is MNHEY and CDR2 is SMNVEV (reference sequence). V shed 3 bases, J shed 4 bases, and the junction held 8 bases outside the gene matches.

The V call is TRBV7-9, the J call TRBJ2-1; 9 nucleotides align to TRBD2. Germline values: CDR1 SEHNR, CDR2 FQNEAQ (reference sequence). Trimming cost V 3 bases and J 4 bases; bases outside gene matches: 4. The CDR3 runs to 15 residues. CDR3 DNA: TGTGCCAGCAGCTTTGAAGCGGGGGGTTACAATGAGCAGTTCTTC. This translates into CASSFEAGGYNEQFF. Based on the CDR3 plus reference TRBV7-9 and TRBJ2-1, the full variable domain is DTGVSQNPRHKITKRGQNVTFRCDPISEHNRLYWYRQTLGQGPEFLTYFQNEAQLEKSRLLSDRFSAERPKGSFSTLEIQRTEQGDSAMYLCASSFEAGGYNEQFFGPGTRLTVL.

The J gene is TRBJ1-1, the V gene TRBV5-1; 11 nucleotides line up with TRBD1. Losses at the gene ends were 4 bases for V and 5 bases for J; bases not matched to a gene: 7. CDR1 and CDR2 (germline): SGHRS, YFSETQ. The CDR3 loop spans 15 amino acids. The CDR3: CASSQGQGAGTEAFF. The CDR3 bases are TGCGCCAGCAGCCAAGGACAGGGGGCAGGGACTGAAGCTTTCTTT.

CDR3 nucleotides: TGTGCCAGCAGTGTTCCCGAGACAGGAAAAGTTGGGACCCAGTACTTC. This codes for CASSVPETGKVGTQYF. The chain employs TRBV2 and TRBJ2-5, with a possible D match to TRBD1 (6 bases). V was shortened by 4 bases and J by 7 bases, with 22 bases between the two germline ends. Looked up from germline, CDR1 is SNHLY and CDR2 is FYNNEI. This CDR3 spans 16 amino acids.

The chain links TRBV6-1 to TRBJ1-2, with TRBD1 identical over 8 bases. The J segment lost 4 bases and the V segment lost 2 bases, leaving 3 bases of the junction unmatched. The length of the CDR3 is 14 residues. Germline CDR1 is MNHNS and CDR2 is SASEGT. The CDR3 spells CASSENRGAYGYTF. In DNA form, the CDR3 reads TGTGCCAGCAGTGAAAACAGGGGGGCCTATGGCTACACCTTC.

J is TRBJ2-5 and V is TRBV7-3, with 10 bases that match TRBD2. CDR1 is SGHTA, CDR2 FQGTGA, per germline. The CDR3 has 15 residues. V shed 5 bases and J 0 bases; nucleotides not matched to a gene: 3. The CDR3 DNA follows: TGTGCCAGCAGCCTTAGCGGGGGGTACCAAGAGACCCAGTACTTC. Translating gives CASSLSGGYQETQYF.

The chain uses TRBV3-1 (or the pseudogene TRBV3-2) and TRBJ2-7; the match to TRBD1 covers 9 bases. This CDR3 comprises 15 residues. V shed 5 bases and J 2 bases; nucleotides not matched to a gene: 7. Germline values: CDR1 LGHDT, CDR2 YNNKEL (reference sequence). CDR3 protein: CASSDPGQGPYEQYF. The CDR3 bases are TGTGCCAGCAGCGACCCGGGACAGGGTCCCTACGAGCAGTACTTC.

The table lists this clone with a few counts. The rearrangement links TRBV9 to TRBJ2-5; 9 nucleotides agree with TRBD2. CDR3 length equals 16 residues. Trimming cost V 4 bases and J 5 bases; bases outside gene matches: 12. In germline, CDR1 is SGDLS, CDR2 YYNGEE. In nucleotides, the CDR3 is TGTGCCAGCAGCCCCCGGGGTAGCGGGGGTCTGGAGACCCAGTACTTC. It codes for CASSPRGSGGLETQYF.

This rearrangement joins TRBV7-2 to TRBJ2-3; perhaps TRBD2 as D (6 bases). The CDR3 is 15 amino acids. The germline V gene has CDR1 SGHTA and CDR2 FQGNSA. The V and J ends lost 1 base and 4 bases respectively, with 12 bases between them. In nucleotides, the CDR3 is TGTGCCAGCAGCTTAGGGGGCCCGGGGGCAGATACGCAGTATTTT. This sequence encodes CASSLGGPGADTQYF.

This clone was seen many times. The genes are TRBV30 and TRBJ2-1; TRBD1 might be the D (6 bases). CDR3 length equals 12 residues. The V gene's germline CDR1 is GTSNPN and CDR2 SVGIG (reference sequence). The V end was cut by 3 bases, the J end by 6 bases, with 9 bases between. The CDR3 nucleotides are TGTGCCTGGAGCCGACAGGCCAATGAGCAGTTCTTC. Amino acids: CAWSRQANEQFF.

V and J are TRBV5-8 and TRBJ1-2; possible D gene TRBD1, 5 bases. The CDR3 runs to 14 residues. V was trimmed by 6 bases and J by 4 bases, leaving 16 bases between them. In germline, CDR1 is SGHTS, CDR2 YDEGEE. The CDR3 sequence: CASNPGRSSYGYTF. CDR3 DNA sequence: TGTGCCAGCAACCCAGGGAGGTCATCCTATGGCTACACCTTC.

CDR3 DNA: TGTGCCAGCAGCAAATCGGGGTTGAGCAATCAGCCCCAGCATTTT. It translates to CASSKSGLSNQPQHF. The V gene is TRBV2, the J gene TRBJ1-5; D call uncertain. Germline CDR1 is SNHLY and CDR2 is FYNNEI. With 6 bases removed from V and 1 base from J, the gap between germline ends came to 13 bases. The CDR3 totals 15 residues.

The gene calls are TRBV5-1 and TRBJ1-6; 8 bases fit TRBD1. CDR3 length: 17 residues. The germline V gene has CDR1 SGHRS and CDR2 YFSETQ. With V trimmed by 2 bases and J by 7 bases, 11 bases remained unmatched. The CDR3 sequence is CASSFGSTGARNSPLHF. In nucleotides, the CDR3 is TGCGCCAGCAGCTTCGGGTCGACAGGGGCACGGAATTCACCCCTCCACTTT.

The chain is built from TRBV30 and TRBJ1-2; tentative D call: TRBD1 (6 bases). CDR3 length equals 12 residues. CDR1 GTSNPN and CDR2 SVGIG come from the germline V gene (reference sequence). The V and J ends lost 0 bases and 12 bases respectively, with 14 bases between them. This CDR3 is CAWSVARTADTF. In DNA, the CDR3 is TGTGCCTGGAGTGTAGCGAGGACAGCTGACACCTTC.

The chain joins TRBV3-1 (or the pseudogene TRBV3-2) to TRBJ2-3; D gene unclear. Trimming cost V 1 base and J 0 bases, with 14 bases left between them. This CDR3 has 17 amino acids. The germline gives CDR1 LGHDT, CDR2 YNNKEL (reference sequence). CDR3 nucleotides: TGTGCCAGCAGCCAAGTACAGCCCTTCTCTAGCACAGATACGCAGTATTTT. Translated: CASSQVQPFSSTDTQYF.

The gene calls are TRBV30 and TRBJ2-3, with 8 bases that match TRBD1. Germline CDR1 reads GTSNPN; CDR2 reads SVGIG (reference sequence). The junction had 20 bases not matched to a gene; V was cut back by 8 bases and J by 1 base. CDR3 size: 18 residues. CDR3 loop: CAGIRTGIKGGGTDTQYF. CDR3 in DNA: TGTGCCGGAATCCGGACAGGGATCAAGGGGGGCGGCACAGATACGCAGTATTTT.

The chain is built from TRBV7-9 and TRBJ1-1, with 8 positions matching TRBD1. The V segment lost 4 bases and the J segment 1 base; nucleotides outside the gene matches: 11. Germline V gives CDR1 SEHNR, CDR2 FQNEAQ (reference sequence). CDR3 length: 17 amino acids. Here the CDR3 reads CASSSSAGGLGNTEAFF. CDR3 in DNA: TGTGCCAGCAGCTCCTCTGCAGGGGGCTTGGGGAACACTGAAGCTTTCTTT.

CDR3 coding DNA: TGTGCCAGCTCACCCGGACAGGGGAGCACCGGGGAGCTGTTTTTT. This sequence encodes CASSPGQGSTGELFF. This sequence joins TRBV18 and TRBJ2-2, with 9 bases matching TRBD1. Germline V gene lookup returns CDR1 KGHSH and CDR2 LQKENI. The V and J ends lost 3 bases and 4 bases, in that order; junction bases with no gene match: 3. This CDR3 comprises 15 residues.

This chain connects TRBV27 to TRBJ2-1; D may be TRBD1 (5 bases). The CDR3 contains 15 residues. Germline V gene data show CDR1 as MNHEY and CDR2 as SMNVEV (reference sequence). Between the trimmed V and J ends, which lost 4 bases and 5 bases, there was a span of 15 bases. The CDR3 reads CASSSSYRTHNEQFF. In DNA, the CDR3 is TGTGCCAGCAGTTCCTCCTACAGGACCCACAATGAGCAGTTCTTC.

The chain carries TRBV13 and TRBJ2-1; 9 bases match TRBD2. Germline V gene lookup returns CDR1 PRHDT and CDR2 FYEKMQ (reference sequence). V lost 5 bases and J lost 9; bases outside the gene matches: 11. The CDR3 contains 15 residues. CDR3 residues: CASSRRGGGASEQFF. The CDR3 nucleotides read TGTGCCAGCAGCAGGCGCGGCGGGGGGGCCAGTGAGCAGTTCTTC.

The chain carries TRBV7-9 and TRBJ1-2; no definite D call. The CDR3 spans 12 residues. Trimming took 10 bases from V and 1 from J, leaving 10 bases between them. Looked up from germline, CDR1 is SEHNR and CDR2 is FQNEAQ (reference sequence). The CDR3 nucleotides read TGTGCCACAGTACCCTTTAACTATGGCTACACCTTC. This sequence encodes CATVPFNYGYTF.

This rearrangement joins TRBV30 to TRBJ1-2; D is perhaps TRBD1 (5 bases). CDR1 is GTSNPN and CDR2 is SVGIG in the germline V gene (reference sequence). The length of the CDR3 is 14 residues. V lost 4 bases to trimming and J lost 5 bases, with 17 bases between them. The CDR3 DNA reads TGTGCCTGGATAGGCAGGGAAAGAGGATATGGCTACACCTTC. Protein: CAWIGRERGYGYTF.